This T cell receptor beta chain was identified in a study of cytomegalovirus exposure and HLA in healthy donors. This CDR3 spans 14 amino acids. Germline CDR1 SGDLS, CDR2 YYNGEE. Trimming cost V 2 bases and J 5 bases, with 10 bases left between them. Regarding the study as a whole: Association with HLA alleles at 0.05 false discovery rate was found for 15,000 to 20,000 TCR beta sequences in a later analysis. Later analysis identified a missense DCLRE1C variant that was linked to TCR beta V- and J-gene trimming. Reportedly, TCR beta sequences accurately predicted HLA-A and HLA-B alleles in most subjects.

The donors (healthy individuals) were bone marrow donors. As regards this clone: The antigen is not known.

The study ran its PCR with 60 Vbeta and 13 Jbeta primers. The table came from immunoSEQ multiplex PCR; TCRdb's copy has only in-frame clones and leaves some out. The data show 120,000 or so clones, 75% to 85% seen once. The chain carries TRBV9 and TRBJ1-4; D might be TRBD1 (5 bases). What was sequenced was PBMCs. The origin of this receptor is a woman aged 45-60 years in good health and CMV-seropositive. CDR3 in DNA: TGTGCCAGCAGCGTCGGGGAGGGGAATGAAAAACTGTTTTTT. Amino acid sequence: CASSVGEGNEKLFF.